The T cell receptor beta chain under discussion was sequenced for a study of blood T cell repertoires in COVID-19. The CDR3 has 13 amino acids. V gave up 9 bases and J gave up 4 bases; unmatched junction bases: 5. This table comes from immunoSEQ multiplex PCR, and its TCRdb copy is limited to in-frame clones, with some not included. The sample shows 200,000 to 250,000 clones, over 80% of them seen only once. Sequencing was performed on peripheral blood. This chain joins TRBV23-1 and TRBJ2-1; 8 bases map to TRBD1. TRBV23-1 qualifies as an ORF whose function is uncertain. The receptor comes from a woman aged 25 to 39 with COVID-19, enrolled during active disease. The CDR3 sequence: CARRDRGYNEQFF. The CDR3 DNA reads TGCGCCAGGAGAGACAGGGGATACAATGAGCAGTTCTTC.